The T cell receptor (beta chain) under discussion was sequenced for a study of cytomegalovirus exposure and HLA in healthy donors (dated by TCRdb to the late 2010s). Some background on the complete study: According to an earlier analysis of around 600 of the donors, 200 million or so T cells yielded 90 million to 140 million unique TCR beta sequences and around 300 Gb of sequence data. Roughly 300 gigabases of sequencing data and approximately 85 million unique TCR sequences were included in an early release covering about 700 HLA-typed donors. The genetic ancestry cluster associated with self-reported Caucasian donors included over 65% of the 350 to 500 genotyped donors. The study aimed to test whether cataloging public T cell receptors could reveal signatures of past pathogen exposure. The study used immunosequencing to profile the T cell repertoires of several hundred subjects and linked those repertoires to cytomegalovirus serostatus. Along with the roughly 610-subject first cohort, a separate validation cohort of more than 90 different subjects was used. The study combined high-throughput TCR immunosequencing, statistical association of individual TCRs with disease status, and machine learning to predict cytomegalovirus infection status. A later analysis re-examined previously published TCR beta repertoires from 610 or so donors and added high-resolution HLA genotyping to investigate patterns of TCR occurrence. Rather than using new phenotypic data, the later analysis identified candidate immune exposures from TCR beta sequences and from how often those sequences occurred across donors. In an earlier analysis of roughly 580 of the donors, high-throughput TCR beta sequencing was used to judge whether each TCR beta V gene segment behaved as functional or pseudogenic. Donor age, sex, ethnicity and CMV serostatus were collected together with the repertoire data. A later genetic analysis took genome-wide SNP genotypes for 398 of the 666 donors and used that subset as a discovery cohort. Every repertoire in the discovery cohort had been generated on one and the same sequencing platform. HLA typing covered class I and class II loci at four-digit resolution. Typing coverage varied by locus: 629-630 donors for A, B, C, DRB1 and DQB1; approximately 560 for DQA1; some 610 for DPA1; approximately 450 for DPB1. Four to six DR-DQ haplotypes were handled as single units for association and clustering, since linkage in the cohort was strong. Across approximately 420 genotyped donors of the cohort, an average of about 240,000 unique TCR beta nucleotide sequences per donor were sequenced, and roughly 20% of those sequences were non-productive.

In total, fewer than 750 healthy bone marrow donors made up the cohort. All cohort members were sampled while nominally healthy, although unrecorded immune exposures were likely present. The donor tested CMV seronegative, placing the donor among the 350 or so seronegative members of the cohort. A peripheral blood sample was provided by each donor, and peripheral blood mononuclear cells were used for TCR beta sequencing. The Qiagen DNeasy Blood Extraction Kit was used to extract genomic DNA from the blood cell samples. Overall results and qualifications from the work: In both the original and validation cohorts, the classifier was reported to diagnose cytomegalovirus status with high specificity and sensitivity. Linkage disequilibrium might explain the correlated functional status among segregating V segments, but an unknown experimental factor could not be ruled out. Because HLA typing was unavailable for some donors at each locus, only the typed subset was used in association tests. A cluster of highly shared sequence variants was judged likely to represent a technical artifact of the sequencing pipeline. At a false discovery rate of 0.05, a later analysis linked roughly 17,000 TCR beta sequences to specific HLA alleles. A later analysis reported that several top co-occurrence clusters appeared linked to parvovirus B19, influenza, CMV and Epstein-Barr virus. In this cohort, only TCR beta chains were sequenced, and detectable features were limited by the absence of alpha or paired-chain data. According to a later analysis, most CMV-associated TCR beta chains appeared to be HLA-restricted, and the HLA associations seemed to be driven largely by CMV exposure. A few of the identified cytomegalovirus-associated TCR beta chains were confirmed in vitro to be specific for cytomegalovirus antigens. In a later analysis, HLA-associated TCR beta chains showed more clonal expansion and lower generation probabilities than non-associated chains that were equally common. Strong co-occurrence of HLA alleles, especially DR and DQ, made assigning TCR associations to individual alleles difficult. A later analysis found that TCR association rates varied across HLA loci, with DRB1 alleles showing the most associated TCRs and HLA-C alleles the fewest. The study listed 164 TCR beta chains as associated with cytomegalovirus. Because counts were too low, 15 or so rarely observed V segments, including chromosome 9 orphons, were excluded from the earlier analysis of under 650 of the donors. A later genetic analysis reported fewer N-insertions in productive TCRs among donors in an Asian-associated ancestry cluster than the approximately 700-donor mean. The authors suggested that the approach could potentially be extended to other disease states and immunological phenotypes. CMV serostatus was the only immune exposure information available for the cohort. Some IMGT-functional V segments, including TRBV6-2 and TRBV6-3, could not be told apart with the 87-base-pair reads, so those segments were excluded. A further reported finding was that TCR beta sequences accurately predicted the HLA-A and HLA-B alleles for most subjects in the first cohort. The presence/absence analyses assumed that sequencing depth was roughly uniform across donors, and that assumption may not be true. In an earlier analysis of a few hundred of the donors, most TCR beta V segments were observed in productive rearrangements about 87% or about 30% of the time, broadly matching IMGT annotations. V-gene and J-gene trimming of TCR beta chains was associated with a missense DCLRE1C variant in a later genetic analysis, and the association was replicated in an independent cohort. While some public TCRs were present in many individuals, most TCR sequences turned up only very rarely across donors.

From the germline V gene, CDR1 is MRHNA and CDR2 is SNTAGT. The trim is 7 bases for V and 1 base for J, with a gap of 10 bases between the germline ends. The CDR3 numbers 14 residues from cysteine through phenylalanine. This entry keeps only the CDR3 DNA: 42 bases, framed from base 1. The library was generated by the immunoSEQ multiplex PCR assay. For the multiplex PCR, a mixture combining 60 forward primers for TCR Vbeta segments and 13 reverse primers for TCR Jbeta segments was used. The CDR3 region of rearranged TCR beta genes was amplified from genomic DNA by a multiplex PCR assay. The Illumina HiSeq System was used to sequence the amplified TCR beta libraries as 87-base-pair reads. Per the source publication's procedure: A later analysis tallied roughly 78 million unique TCR beta chains across the approximately 670 repertoires, and about 12 million of those chains were shared by two or more donors. A nearest-neighbor algorithm error-corrected the raw reads and collapsed the reads into unique sequences, merging closely related sequences to remove PCR and sequencing errors. CDR3 sequences were aligned to IMGT reference sequences to assign V, D and J gene segments. For a sequence to be retained, a match of at least six nucleotides to both a V gene segment and a J gene segment was required. Rearrangements were called productive when the CDR3 lacked stop codons and stayed in frame with V and J; all others were non-productive. Following IMGT convention, CDR3 was defined as the stretch from the second conserved V-encoded cysteine up to the conserved J-encoded phenylalanine. Sequences without an unambiguous match to a single V gene segment were excluded from the earlier analysis of almost 600 of the donors. An earlier analysis of a few hundred of the donors classified V segments as functional when productive rearrangements were above 56.7% and as segregating when the standard deviation between donors was above 5%. A statistical classification framework was built to diagnose cytomegalovirus status from the catalog of TCR beta chain sequences. A later analysis assigned V and J genes by comparing TCR nucleotide sequences with IMGT/GENE-DB human TR gene sequences. Using the TCRdist pipeline, a later analysis assigned CDR3 sequences along with most-parsimonious VDJ recombination scenarios. In a later analysis, every TCR beta chain was defined by the combination of its CDR3 amino acid sequence and its V-gene family, and reads without a unique V-gene family were dropped. As a way to deal with suspected cross-contamination and a sequencing artifact, a later analysis dropped over 550 nucleotide sequences that were highly shared and had low generation probability. In a later analysis, a clonal expansion index was calculated for each public chain from normalized within-repertoire ranks of inferred template counts. A later analysis computed generation probabilities with a VDJ recombination model fitted to out-of-frame rearrangements, and checked the results against IGoR. A later analysis scored TCR-TCR, TCR-HLA and TCR-CMV co-occurrence with hypergeometric tests, applying a repertoire-size bias correction to TCR pairs. A later analysis estimated false discovery rates by permuting HLA or CMV assignments 20 times. In a later analysis, co-occurring TCRs were grouped using DBSCAN, and TCRdist sequence similarity was added for clustering within HLA-allele-positive subsets. For co-occurrence clustering, repertoires with fewer than 30,000 or more than 120,000 public chains were excluded, along with five repertoires with anomalous nucleotide sharing. TCRdb provides this immuneACCESS table in a form limited to in-frame rearrangements. Some clones are lacking; in checked studies, under half of them reflect an unresolved V gene, and why the rest are absent is not known. V and J calls and clone size are copied from that table; D and trimming were computed from the DNA. This sample holds about 190,000 clones; 70% to 80% were observed only once. The ten largest clones add up to around 1.4% of the sample.

In regard to this clone: Its antigen is unknown. Base quality data are lacking; no much larger clone is found one base away.

This sequence uses TRBV6-4 and TRBJ2-2; TRBD1 might be the D gene, on 5 matching bases. The TCR was taken from a woman aged 45 to 65 in good health and CMV-seronegative. Sample: PBMCs. The CDR3 in this case is CASTQDRNTGELFF. The DNA sequence follows: TGTGCCAGCACCCAAGACAGGAACACCGGGGAGCTGTTTTTT.